A single T cell receptor (beta chain) is shown here with its context. The antigen remains unidentified. This sample stems from a study of cytomegalovirus exposure and HLA in healthy donors. Findings of the study overall: According to reports, the classifier identified cytomegalovirus status with high specificity and sensitivity. In a later analysis, TCR association rates varied by HLA locus: DRB1 most, HLA-C fewest.

PCR used 60 Vbeta primers and 13 Jbeta primers. Study processing details: Later reanalysis found around 80 million unique TCR beta chains, roughly 10 million of them shared. This table comes from immunoSEQ multiplex PCR, and its TCRdb copy is limited to in-frame clones, with some not included. V and J calls and clone size are given by that table; D and trimming were obtained from the DNA. Among approximately 95,000 clones listed, 78% were seen once. The receptor's source is a woman aged 40 to 50 in good health and CMV-seropositive. Sequencing input: PBMCs.

This CDR3 is CASSRGQGARGEAFF. The DNA of the CDR3 is TGTGCCAGCAGCCGAGGACAGGGAGCCAGGGGTGAAGCTTTCTTT. The V and J genes are TRBV7-8 and TRBJ1-1; TRBD1 aligns across 8 bases. The CDR3 totals 15 residues. Germline lookup yields CDR1 SGHVS and CDR2 FQNEAQ. Trimming at V came to 5 bases and at J to 7 bases, leaving 12 bases not matched to a gene.